This entry lists 22 T cell receptor beta chains sequenced from one sample in a study of CD8 T cells in ankylosing spondylitis. MiXCR, applied by TCRdb to the 5' RACE reads, yields one record per CDR3 protein. In the table there are some 270,000 distinct CDR3 sequences, roughly 32% of which are singletons. Material: blood, either unsorted or a sorted T cell fraction (not recorded which). The receptors were sampled from a male donor with ankylosing spondylitis or in good health (not recorded which).

This clonotype was picked up a small number of times. CDR3 sequence: CSVERAQGARTEAFF. DNA for the CDR3: TGCAGCGTTGAGCGTGCCCAAGGGGCGAGGACTGAAGCTTTCTTT. The chain is built from TRBV29-1 and TRBJ1-1; TRBD1 might be the D (5 bases). V lost 3 bases and J lost 5, with 19 bases in between. The CDR3 runs to 15 residues. The germline CDR1 and CDR2 sequences are SQVTM and ANQGSEA.

This clonotype turned up a few times. The chain links TRBV6-5 to TRBJ2-7; the D is unclear. Per germline, CDR1 MNHEY and CDR2 SVGAGI. With 0 bases removed from V and 9 bases from J, the gap between germline ends came to 15 bases. There are 14 residues in the CDR3. CDR3 protein: CASSYSTPISGQYF. The CDR3 bases are TGTGCCAGCAGTTACTCGACACCAATATCAGGGCAGTACTTC.

This rearrangement joins TRBV10-3 to TRBJ2-3; D uncertain. CDR3 length: 15 residues. The germline CDR1 and CDR2 sequences are ENHRY and SYGVKD. The germline V and J ends were trimmed by 7 bases and 2 bases, with 16 bases remaining between them. CDR3 protein: CAINRALSDTDTQYF. As DNA, the CDR3 is TGTGCCATCAACCGGGCCCTCAGCGACACAGATACGCAGTATTTT.

The V call is TRBV7-8, the J call TRBJ1-2; D is undetermined. The germline V and J ends were trimmed by 5 bases and 1 base, with 8 bases remaining between them. Germline CDR1 and CDR2: SGHVS and FQNEAQ. This CDR3 spans 13 amino acids. The CDR3: CASSPDGNYGYTF. The CDR3 nucleotides are TGTGCCAGCAGCCCGGACGGTAACTATGGCTACACCTTC.

This clonotype showed up just a few times. The CDR3 nucleotides read TGTGCCATCAGTGAAGCAGATACGCAGTATTTT. Translating gives CAISEADTQYF. J is TRBJ2-3 and V is TRBV10-3; D unresolved. CDR1 and CDR2 from the germline V gene are ENHRY and SYGVKD. The CDR3 contains 11 residues. Trimming took off 3 bases at V and 4 bases at J, with 2 bases between the two ends.

On this clonotype: A read error may produce the germline difference seen at one junction end. V gene TRBV30 combines with J gene TRBJ1-1, with D possibly TRBD1 on 6 matching bases. Germline CDR1 reads GTSNPN; CDR2 reads SVGIG (reference sequence). The CDR3 consists of 14 residues. CDR3 protein: CAWSRTVGDTEAFF. DNA for the CDR3: TGTGCCTGGAGTCGGACAGTGGGGGACACTGAAGCTTTCTTC.

This clonotype turned up a few times. The CDR3 protein is CASRQASYGYTF. In nucleotides, the CDR3 is TGTGCCAGCAGACAGGCATCTTATGGCTACACCTTC. The rearrangement joins TRBV12-3 or TRBV12-4 to TRBJ1-2; D is perhaps TRBD1 (5 bases). V was clipped by 6 bases and J by 5 bases, with 10 bases between them. The CDR3 extends over 12 amino acids.

This clonotype was counted between two and nine times. This chain uses TRBV20-1 with TRBJ2-3; TRBD2 agrees at 7 bases. V was pared by 5 bases and J by 0 bases, with 8 bases of the junction left unmatched. Germline lookup yields CDR1 DFQATT and CDR2 SNEGSKA (reference sequence). This CDR3 is 15 amino acids long. This CDR3 reads CSAEKLGGSTDTQYF. CDR3 sequence (DNA): TGCAGTGCTGAGAAACTCGGGGGGAGCACAGATACGCAGTATTTT.

The V gene is TRBV6-1, the J gene TRBJ1-1, with D perhaps matching TRBD1 (5 bases). Germline assignment: CDR1 MNHNS and CDR2 SASEGT. V gave up 5 bases and J gave up 5 bases, with 12 bases separating them. The CDR3 covers 13 residues. The CDR3 protein is CASSPGLVTEAFF. The CDR3 bases are TGTGCCAGCAGTCCAGGGTTGGTTACTGAAGCTTTCTTT.

This clonotype was recorded a few times. The chain recombines TRBV20-1 with TRBJ2-2, with 9 nucleotides matching TRBD2. J lost 5 bases, V lost 6 bases, and 10 bases had no gene match. CDR1 is DFQATT, CDR2 SNEGSKA, per germline (reference sequence). The CDR3 has 15 amino acids. The CDR3: CSAPERGALTGELFF. CDR3 DNA sequence: TGCAGTGCCCCTGAGCGGGGGGCCCTGACCGGGGAGCTGTTTTTT.

The chain joins TRBV6-5 to TRBJ1-2; D possibly corresponds to TRBD1 (5 bases). CDR3 size: 14 residues. The V gene lost 0 bases and the J gene lost 4 bases, with 9 bases spanning the gap. Looked up from germline, CDR1 is MNHEY and CDR2 is SVGAGI. CDR3 coding DNA: TGTGCCAGCAGTTACTCGGCCGGGGGCTATGGCTACACCTTC. It translates to CASSYSAGGYGYTF.

This clonotype was counted a few times. V is TRBV29-1 and J is TRBJ2-7; TRBD1 matches 7 bases. J was trimmed by 7 bases and V by 4 bases; bases with no gene match: 7. Germline CDR1 reads SQVTM; CDR2 reads ANQGSEA. This CDR3 is built from 12 residues. In nucleotides, the CDR3 is TGCAGCGTTGCCACAGGGGCTCGAGAGCAGTACTTC. Translated: CSVATGAREQYF.

This clonotype was detected once. The chain carries TRBV11-2 and TRBJ2-1, with TRBD1 as a possible D gene (6 bases). This CDR3 contains 15 residues. Germline CDR1 SGHAT, CDR2 FQNNGV. The V gene lost 1 base and the J gene lost 8 bases, with 15 bases spanning the gap. CDR3 coding DNA: TGTGCCAGCAGCTTAGGAACAGGGCCTTTGGATGAGCAGTTCTTC. Translation: CASSLGTGPLDEQFF.

This chain connects TRBV28 to TRBJ2-1; maybe TRBD1 (6 bases). The germline V gene encodes CDR1 MDHEN and CDR2 SYDVKM. V lost 2 bases to trimming and J lost 5 bases, with 7 bases between them. The CDR3 contains 13 residues. The CDR3 bases are TGTGCCAGCAGTTTACGGGACAACAATGAGCAGTTCTTC. It specifies CASSLRDNNEQFF.

This clonotype came up a few times. The chain couples TRBV12-3 or TRBV12-4 to TRBJ2-3, with D possibly TRBD1 on 5 matching bases. The germline V and J ends were trimmed by 6 bases and 4 bases, with 11 bases remaining between them. This CDR3 is built from 13 residues. CDR3 DNA sequence: TGTGCCAGCAGATACAGGTTCCCAGATACGCAGTATTTT. Translation gives CASRYRFPDTQYF.

This clonotype occurred a few times. The chain carries TRBV30 and TRBJ2-1, with TRBD2 identical over 11 bases. Germline trimming cut 4 bases from V and 4 bases from J; bases unmatched to any gene: 6. Germline V gene lookup returns CDR1 GTSNPN and CDR2 SVGIG (reference sequence). The CDR3 contains 15 residues. Here the CDR3 DNA reads TGTGCCTGGACCCCCGGGACTAGCGGTTACAATGAGCAGTTCTTC. This translates into CAWTPGTSGYNEQFF.

This clonotype was detected a few times. The chain employs TRBV12-3 or TRBV12-4 and TRBJ2-1; D remains unclear. CDR3 length equals 13 residues. The ends were cut back, 3 bases at V and 4 bases at J, with 7 bases in the middle. The CDR3 protein is CASSLVQYNEQFF. The DNA of the CDR3 is TGTGCCAGCAGTTTGGTACAGTACAATGAGCAGTTCTTC.

The chain uses TRBV7-9 and TRBJ2-7; perhaps TRBD2 as D (6 bases). The germline V gene has CDR1 SEHNR and CDR2 FQNEAQ (reference sequence). Trimming pared 5 bases from V and 1 base from J, leaving 15 bases between. The CDR3 sequence is 15 residues long. DNA of the CDR3: TGTGCCAGCAGCCCAGGCCGGGACTTTTCCTACGAGCAGTACTTC. Translation gives CASSPGRDFSYEQYF. The full variable domain, its missing parts supplied by reference TRBV7-9 and TRBJ2-7, is DTGVSQNPRHKITKRGQNVTFRCDPISEHNRLYWYRQTLGQGPEFLTYFQNEAQLEKSRLLSDRFSAERPKGSFSTLEIQRTEQGDSAMYLCASSPGRDFSYEQYFGPGTRLTVT.

J is TRBJ2-2 and V is TRBV7-8, with D perhaps TRBD2 (6 bases). The V gene's germline CDR1 is SGHVS and CDR2 FQNEAQ. Trimming removed 4 bases at V and 8 bases at J, with 14 bases between. The CDR3 has 14 amino acids. This chain's CDR3 is CASSSNVEGGELFF. CDR3 DNA: TGTGCCAGCAGCTCTAATGTGGAGGGGGGGGAGCTGTTTTTT. Complete variable domain (other parts from reference TRBV7-8 and TRBJ2-2): GAGVSQSPRYKVAKRGQDVALRCDPISGHVSLFWYQQALGQGPEFLTYFQNEAQLDKSGLPSDRFFAERPEGSVSTLKIQRTQQEDSAVYLCASSSNVEGGELFFGEGSRLTVL.

The rearrangement links TRBV24-1 to TRBJ2-7; TRBD1 aligns across 10 bases. J gave up 4 bases and V 4 bases, and 9 bases lay outside the gene matches. Germline assignment: CDR1 KGHDR and CDR2 SFDVKD. This CDR3 has 16 amino acids. CDR3 bases: TGTGCCACCAGTGACCTCCTGGGGACAGGGGCTTACGAGCAGTACTTC. It translates to CATSDLLGTGAYEQYF.

The table lists this clonotype with many counts. The rearrangement joins TRBV20-1 to TRBJ1-5; TRBD1 is a possible D gene (5 bases). The CDR3 loop spans 13 amino acids. The V gene lost 6 bases and the J gene lost 4 bases, with 13 bases spanning the gap. Germline CDR1 and CDR2: DFQATT and SNEGSKA (reference sequence). For the CDR3, the DNA is TGCAGTGCCTGGAGACAGCTAAATCAGCCCCAGCATTTT. Translating gives CSAWRQLNQPQHF.

This clonotype has a handful of counts. The CDR3 bases are TGTGCCAGCAGCCGTCTGGCGACTAGCACAGATACGCAGTATTTT. Residues: CASSRLATSTDTQYF. J is TRBJ2-3 and V is TRBV5-5; D remains unclear. V dropped 4 bases and J dropped 0 bases, with 12 bases sitting between them. Germline V gene sequence: CDR1 SGHKS, CDR2 YYEKEE (reference sequence). The CDR3 contains 15 residues. Based on the CDR3 plus reference TRBV5-5 and TRBJ2-3, the full variable domain is DAGVTQSPTHLIKTRGQQVTLRCSPISGHKSVSWYQQVLGQGPQFIFQYYEKEERGRGNFPDRFSARQFPNYSSELNVNALLLGDSALYLCASSRLATSTDTQYFGPGTRLTVL.